This T cell receptor beta chain comes out of a study of blood T cell repertoires in COVID-19. Study in general: Acute and convalescent COVID-19 specimens originated in the United States, Italy and Spain. Nucleic acid was either cDNA or gDNA, and it came from T cells, B-cell-depleted T cells, or PBMCs.

V lost 4 bases, J lost 5 bases, and 8 bases lay in between. Per germline, CDR1 SGHTA and CDR2 FQGTGA. There are 12 residues in the CDR3. TCRdb keeps only in-frame clones here, not all; method: immunoSEQ multiplex PCR. The repertoire has hundreds of thousands of clones, approximately 86% of them found once; the top ten carry about 3.3%. Those enrolled, adults aged roughly 18 to 89 years, came from some 25 US areas. Grouping used clinical history reported by participants in a survey and questionnaire. The specimen sequenced was PBMCs or T cells enriched from blood (not recorded which). The receptor comes from a woman between 35 and 50 years old with acute COVID-19. V gene TRBV7-3 combines with J gene TRBJ2-5; D possibly corresponds to TRBD1 (5 bases). The CDR3 DNA reads as TGTGCCAGCAGCTCCCCAGGGGAGACCCAGTACTTC. This sequence encodes CASSSPGETQYF.